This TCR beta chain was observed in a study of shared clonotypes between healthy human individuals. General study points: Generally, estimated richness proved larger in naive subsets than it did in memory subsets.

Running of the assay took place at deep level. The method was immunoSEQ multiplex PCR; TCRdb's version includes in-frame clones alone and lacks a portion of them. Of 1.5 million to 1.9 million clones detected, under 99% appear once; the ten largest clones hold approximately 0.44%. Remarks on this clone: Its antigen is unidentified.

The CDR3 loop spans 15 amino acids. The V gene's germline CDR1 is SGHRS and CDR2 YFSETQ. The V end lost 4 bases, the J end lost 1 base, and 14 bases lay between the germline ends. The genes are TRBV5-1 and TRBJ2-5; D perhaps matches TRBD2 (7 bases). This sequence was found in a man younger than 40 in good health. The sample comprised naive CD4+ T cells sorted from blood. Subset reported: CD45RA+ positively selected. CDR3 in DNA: TGCGCCAGCAGCCGCGGGGGCATGATCCAAGAGACCCAGTACTTC. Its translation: CASSRGGMIQETQYF.